Many counts were recorded for the clone carrying this T cell receptor (beta chain). Its specificity is not known. This CDR3 region has 14 residues. The V end was cut by 4 bases, the J end by 4 bases, with 10 bases between. Per the germline V gene, CDR1 is LGHNA and CDR2 is YSLEER. The data were obtained in a study of CD8 T cells in ankylosing spondylitis. Study-level findings and limits: Before this, some motif variants had been reported in reactive arthritis synovial fluid and blood. Roughly eight highly homologous variants made up a TCR beta motif that seemed to typify ankylosing spondylitis blood. CD8+ by phenotype, disease-linked clones were relatively rare in peripheral blood. Disease-linked clones were reportedly significantly enriched in matched ankylosing spondylitis synovial fluid.

The TCR beta libraries were generated through quantitative 5'-RACE incorporating molecular barcodes. TCRdb reprocessed the 5' RACE reads with MiXCR, giving one entry per CDR3 protein. In the table there are about 510,000 distinct CDR3 sequences, roughly 5% of which are singletons. The TCR comes from a male donor with ankylosing spondylitis. What was sequenced was blood, either unsorted or a sorted T cell fraction (not recorded which). The V and J genes are TRBV4-3 and TRBJ2-2; D is unresolved. The chain's CDR3 is CASSPTWGTGELFF. The DNA of the CDR3 is TGCGCCAGCAGCCCGACCTGGGGCACCGGGGAGCTGTTTTTT.